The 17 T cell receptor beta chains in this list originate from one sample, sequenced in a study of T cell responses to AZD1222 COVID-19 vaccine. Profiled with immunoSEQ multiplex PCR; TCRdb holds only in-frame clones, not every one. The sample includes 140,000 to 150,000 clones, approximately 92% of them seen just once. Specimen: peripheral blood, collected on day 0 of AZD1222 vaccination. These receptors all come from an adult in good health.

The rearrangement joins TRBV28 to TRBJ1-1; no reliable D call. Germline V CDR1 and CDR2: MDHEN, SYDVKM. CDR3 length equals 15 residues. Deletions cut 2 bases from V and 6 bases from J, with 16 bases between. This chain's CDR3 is CASSLEGFIDAEAFF. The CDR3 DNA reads TGTGCCAGCAGTTTAGAAGGGTTTATAGACGCTGAAGCTTTCTTT.

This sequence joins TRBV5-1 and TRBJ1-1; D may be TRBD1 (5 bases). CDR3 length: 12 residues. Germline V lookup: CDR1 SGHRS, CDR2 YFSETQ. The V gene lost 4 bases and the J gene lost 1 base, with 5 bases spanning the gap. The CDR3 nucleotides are TGCGCCAGCAGCAGGGGGAACACTGAAGCTTTCTTT. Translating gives CASSRGNTEAFF.

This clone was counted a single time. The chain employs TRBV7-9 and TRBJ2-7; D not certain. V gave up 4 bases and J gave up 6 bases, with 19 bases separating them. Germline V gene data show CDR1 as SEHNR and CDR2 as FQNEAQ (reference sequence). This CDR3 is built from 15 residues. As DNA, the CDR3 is TGTGCCAGCAGCTCCCTAGAAGTTCGGGTCGGCGAGCAGTACTTC. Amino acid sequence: CASSSLEVRVGEQYF.

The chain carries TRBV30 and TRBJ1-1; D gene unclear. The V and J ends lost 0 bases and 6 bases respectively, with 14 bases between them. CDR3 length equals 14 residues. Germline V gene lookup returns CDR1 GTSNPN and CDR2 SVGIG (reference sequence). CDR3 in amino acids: CAWSVAGPISEAFF. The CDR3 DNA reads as TGTGCCTGGAGTGTGGCAGGCCCTATCTCTGAAGCTTTCTTT.

The DNA for the CDR3 is TGTGCCAGCAGTCCGCCGGGACAGGGGGCCTGGCAGCCCCAGCATTTT. Protein product: CASSPPGQGAWQPQHF. J is TRBJ1-5 and V is TRBV2, with 12 bases identical to TRBD1. The CDR3 runs to 16 residues. CDR1 SNHLY and CDR2 FYNNEI come from the germline V gene. With 5 bases clipped from V and 7 bases from J, the junction kept 9 bases outside the gene matches.

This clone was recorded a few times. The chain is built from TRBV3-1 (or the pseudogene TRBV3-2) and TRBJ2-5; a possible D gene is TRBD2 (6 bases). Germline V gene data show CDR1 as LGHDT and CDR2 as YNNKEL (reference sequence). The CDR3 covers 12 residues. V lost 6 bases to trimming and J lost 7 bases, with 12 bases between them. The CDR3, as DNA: TGTGCCAGCAGGGGGACTGGCGGGACCCAGTACTTC. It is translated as CASRGTGGTQYF.

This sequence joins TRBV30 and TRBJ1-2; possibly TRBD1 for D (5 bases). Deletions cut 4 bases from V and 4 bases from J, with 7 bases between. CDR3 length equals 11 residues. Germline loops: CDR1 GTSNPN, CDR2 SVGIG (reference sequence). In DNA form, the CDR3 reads TGTGCCTGGAATAGGGGCTATGGCTACACCTTC. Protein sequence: CAWNRGYGYTF.

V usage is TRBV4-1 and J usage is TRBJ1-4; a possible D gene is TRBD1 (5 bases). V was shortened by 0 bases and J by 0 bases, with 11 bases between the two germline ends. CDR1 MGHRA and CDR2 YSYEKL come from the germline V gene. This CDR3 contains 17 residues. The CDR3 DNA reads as TGCGCCAGCAGCCAAGAGGGGCAGGATGCAACTAATGAAAAACTGTTTTTT. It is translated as CASSQEGQDATNEKLFF.

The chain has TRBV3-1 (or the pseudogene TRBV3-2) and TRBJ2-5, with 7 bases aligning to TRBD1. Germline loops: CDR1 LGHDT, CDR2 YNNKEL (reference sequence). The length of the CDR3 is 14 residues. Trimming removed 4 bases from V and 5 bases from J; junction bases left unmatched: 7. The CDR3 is CASSLPRGWETQYF. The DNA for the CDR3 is TGTGCCAGCAGCCTCCCCAGGGGGTGGGAGACCCAGTACTTC.

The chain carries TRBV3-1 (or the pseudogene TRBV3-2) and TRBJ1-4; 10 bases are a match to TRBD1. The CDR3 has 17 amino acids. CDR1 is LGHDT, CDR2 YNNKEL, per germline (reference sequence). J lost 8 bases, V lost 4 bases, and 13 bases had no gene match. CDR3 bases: TGTGCCAGCAGCCGCCGTCCTGGGGGGACAGGGGCCGAAAAACTGTTTTTT. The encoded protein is CASSRRPGGTGAEKLFF.

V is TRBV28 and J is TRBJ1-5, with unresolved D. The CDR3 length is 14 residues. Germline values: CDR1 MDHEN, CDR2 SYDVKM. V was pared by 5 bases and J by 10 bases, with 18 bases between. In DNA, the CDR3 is TGTGCCAGCAGTCCCCTTTTGGGGTACGGACCCCAGCATTTT. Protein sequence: CASSPLLGYGPQHF. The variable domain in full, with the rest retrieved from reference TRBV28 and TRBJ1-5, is DVKVTQSSRYLVKRTGEKVFLECVQDMDHENMFWYRQDPGLGLRLIYFSYDVKMKEKGDIPEGYSVSREKKERFSLILESASTNQTSMYLCASSPLLGYGPQHFGDGTRLSIL.

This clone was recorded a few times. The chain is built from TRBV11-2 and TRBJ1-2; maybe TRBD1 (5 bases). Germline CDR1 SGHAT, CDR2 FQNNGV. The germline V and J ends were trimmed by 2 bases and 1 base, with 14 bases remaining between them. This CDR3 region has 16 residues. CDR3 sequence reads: CASSLNSGHRNYGYTF. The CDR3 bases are TGTGCCAGCAGCTTAAACTCAGGACACCGTAACTATGGCTACACCTTC. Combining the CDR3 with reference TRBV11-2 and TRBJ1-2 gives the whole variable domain EAGVAQSPRYKIIEKRQSVAFWCNPISGHATLYWYQQILGQGPKLLIQFQNNGVVDDSQLPKDRFSAERLKGVDSTLKIQPAKLEDSAVYLCASSLNSGHRNYGYTFGSGTRLTVV.

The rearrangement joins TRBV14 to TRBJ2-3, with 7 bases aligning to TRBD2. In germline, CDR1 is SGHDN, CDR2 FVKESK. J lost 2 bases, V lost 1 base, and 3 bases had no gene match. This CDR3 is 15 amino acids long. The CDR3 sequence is CASSQVGGSTDTQYF. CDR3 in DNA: TGTGCCAGCAGCCAAGTGGGAGGGTCCACAGATACGCAGTATTTT.

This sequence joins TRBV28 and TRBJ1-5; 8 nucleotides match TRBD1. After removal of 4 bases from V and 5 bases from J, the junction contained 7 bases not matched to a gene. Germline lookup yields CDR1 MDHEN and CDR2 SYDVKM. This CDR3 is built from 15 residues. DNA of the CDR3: TGTGCCAGCAGTTGGACGACAGGGGTACATCAGCCCCAGCATTTT. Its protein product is CASSWTTGVHQPQHF.

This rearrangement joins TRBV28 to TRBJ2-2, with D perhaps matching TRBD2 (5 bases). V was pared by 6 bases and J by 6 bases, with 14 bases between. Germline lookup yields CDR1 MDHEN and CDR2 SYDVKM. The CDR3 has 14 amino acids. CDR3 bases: TGTGCCAGCAGCCCAGAGCTAGCTTCCGGGGAGCTGTTTTTT. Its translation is CASSPELASGELFF.

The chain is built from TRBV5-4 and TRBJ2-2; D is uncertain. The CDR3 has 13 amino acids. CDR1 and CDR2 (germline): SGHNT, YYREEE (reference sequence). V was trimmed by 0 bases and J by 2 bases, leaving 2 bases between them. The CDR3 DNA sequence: TGTGCCAGCAGCTTGGCCAACACCGGGGAGCTGTTTTTT. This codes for CASSLANTGELFF.

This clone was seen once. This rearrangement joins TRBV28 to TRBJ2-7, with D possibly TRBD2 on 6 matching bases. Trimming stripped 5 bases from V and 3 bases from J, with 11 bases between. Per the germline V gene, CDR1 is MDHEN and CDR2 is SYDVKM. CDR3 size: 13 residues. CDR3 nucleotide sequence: TGTGCCAGCAGTGCGGGACGGAGCTACGAGCAGTACTTC. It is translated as CASSAGRSYEQYF.